This T cell receptor (beta chain) is from a study of T-cell reconstitution after alpha-beta-depleted transplantation in children. Unique molecular identifiers were used to barcode this TCRbeta library. TCRdb ran MiXCR on the PCR reads and lists one entry per CDR3 protein. Of about 300,000 distinct CDR3 sequences in the sample, 10% were seen once. Losses at the gene ends were 1 base for V and 4 bases for J; bases not matched to a gene: 3. Germline lookup yields CDR1 SEHNR and CDR2 FQNEAQ (reference sequence). The CDR3 is 15 residues long. This clonotype was seen a handful of times. What it binds is not known. Broader study findings: After transplant, at about two months, alpha-beta T cells were reportedly derived from several hundred expanded graft clones.

The V gene is TRBV7-9, the J gene TRBJ2-3; 9 nucleotides line up with TRBD1. Sequences were derived from PBMCs, sampled before TCRalphabeta/CD19-depleted stem cell transplant. The clonotype was recovered from a boy under two years old with acute myeloid leukemia, due to receive a stem cell transplant. CDR3 DNA: TGTGCCAGCAGCTTAGAGGGACAGGGCCCAGATACGCAGTATTTT. Protein: CASSLEGQGPDTQYF. Together with reference TRBV7-9 and TRBJ2-3, the CDR3 gives the full variable domain: DTGVSQNPRHKITKRGQNVTFRCDPISEHNRLYWYRQTLGQGPEFLTYFQNEAQLEKSRLLSDRFSAERPKGSFSTLEIQRTEQGDSAMYLCASSLEGQGPDTQYFGPGTRLTVL.